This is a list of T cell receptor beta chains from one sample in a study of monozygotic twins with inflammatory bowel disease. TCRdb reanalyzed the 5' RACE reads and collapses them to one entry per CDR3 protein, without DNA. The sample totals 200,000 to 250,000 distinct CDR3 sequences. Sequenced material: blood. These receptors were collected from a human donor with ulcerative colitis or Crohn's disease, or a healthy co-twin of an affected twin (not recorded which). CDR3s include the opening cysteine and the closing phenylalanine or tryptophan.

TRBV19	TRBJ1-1	CASSSWVNTEAFF
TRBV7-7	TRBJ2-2	CASSSGQASTGELFF
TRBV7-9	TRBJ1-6	CASSLATGTNPPLHF
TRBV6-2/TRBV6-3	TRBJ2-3	CASKTRTRGTDAQYF
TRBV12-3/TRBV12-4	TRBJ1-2	CASSPGAGYGYTF
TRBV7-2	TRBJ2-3	CASSLGLPSDTQYF
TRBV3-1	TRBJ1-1	CASSQGSRGVVNTEAFF
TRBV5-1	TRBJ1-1	CASSLDWTAGTEAFF
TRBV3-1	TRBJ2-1	CASSRQGPYNEQFF
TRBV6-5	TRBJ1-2	CASSWSGQLLNYGYTF